These T cell receptor beta chains were read from a single sample in a study of cytomegalovirus exposure and HLA in healthy donors. Some clones are missing from TCRdb's copy, which holds only in-frame ones; the method was immunoSEQ multiplex PCR. The sample contains 110,000 or so clones, 70% to 80% of which appear only once. Sequencing was carried out using PBMCs. The origin of the receptors is a woman in her thirties or forties in good health and CMV-seropositive. The conserved cysteine and the conserved F or W are not part of the CDR3 here.

TRBV6-5	TRBJ2-2	ASSSTGDTGELF
TRBV10-1	TRBJ2-1	ASSGGRSDNEQF
TRBV19	TRBJ2-1	ASTTGGFYNEQF
TRBV6-5	TRBJ1-6	ASSYSPGISPLH
TRBV29-1	TRBJ2-3	SVVRSGRVTDTQY
TRBV7-9	TRBJ2-7	ASSLGAGGTGGNEQY
TRBV9	TRBJ1-3	ASSRLKAGRRSGNTIY
TRBV18	TRBJ1-2	ASSPPLTGGGDYGYT
TRBV5-1	TRBJ2-3	ASSPNAGLATDTQY
TRBV2	TRBJ2-1	ASTASSGSSYNEQF
TRBV7-2	TRBJ2-7	ASSHDREYEQY
TRBV9	TRBJ1-1	ASSVADRRGAWENTEAF
TRBV27	TRBJ2-1	ASSSPPWRGPDNEQF
TRBV19	TRBJ2-1	ASSMGRTSDNEQF
TRBV5-1	TRBJ2-1	ASSSGTGAWGGEQF
TRBV15	TRBJ2-3	ATSVTSGSSTDTQY
TRBV30	TRBJ1-4	AWRVQGADEKLF
TRBV6-1	TRBJ2-7	ASREQGSNEQY
TRBV4-1	TRBJ2-3	ASKGLPPSTDTQY
TRBV25-1	TRBJ2-1	ASSPRRGGLSNEQF
TRBV7-2	TRBJ1-6	ASSLVPQGQGPLH
TRBV5-1	NA	ASSRGTLIAEQY
TRBV29-1	TRBJ2-7	SVLFRSAADGHRTYEQY
TRBV7-6	TRBJ1-1	ASSPGQPGEAF
TRBV2	TRBJ1-3	ASSDGVIDENTIY
TRBV9	TRBJ2-3	ASSPRHSTDTQY
TRBV14	TRBJ2-1	ASSHRTGFHNEQF
TRBV5-1	TRBJ2-1	ASSLTSGRPYNEQF
TRBV7-2	TRBJ1-1	ASSLEGHWNTEAF
TRBV7-2	TRBJ2-1	ASSRLGLYNEQF